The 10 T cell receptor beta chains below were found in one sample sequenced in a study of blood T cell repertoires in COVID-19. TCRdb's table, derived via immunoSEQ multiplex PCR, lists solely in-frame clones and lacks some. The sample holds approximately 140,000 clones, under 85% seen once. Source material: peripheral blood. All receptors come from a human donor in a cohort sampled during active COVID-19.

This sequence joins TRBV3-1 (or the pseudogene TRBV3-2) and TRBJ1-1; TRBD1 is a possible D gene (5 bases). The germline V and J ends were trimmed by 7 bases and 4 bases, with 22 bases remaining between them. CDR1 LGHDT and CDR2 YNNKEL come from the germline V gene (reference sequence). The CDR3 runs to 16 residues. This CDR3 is CASNTGPQTGSTEAFF. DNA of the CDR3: TGTGCCAGCAATACCGGGCCCCAAACAGGTAGCACTGAAGCTTTCTTT.

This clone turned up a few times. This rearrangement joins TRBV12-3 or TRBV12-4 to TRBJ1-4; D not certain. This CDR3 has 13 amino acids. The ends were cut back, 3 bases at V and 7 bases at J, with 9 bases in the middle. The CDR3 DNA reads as TGTGCCAGCAGTTTTAGCCTCCTTGAAAAACTGTTTTTT. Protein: CASSFSLLEKLFF.

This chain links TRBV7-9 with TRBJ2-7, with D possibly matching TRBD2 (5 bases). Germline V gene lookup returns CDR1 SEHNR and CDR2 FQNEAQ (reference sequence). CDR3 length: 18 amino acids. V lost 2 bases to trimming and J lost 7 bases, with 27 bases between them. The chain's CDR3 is CASSLTGLSLTTDREQYF. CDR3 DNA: TGTGCCAGCAGCTTAACTGGCCTAAGTCTGACTACGGATCGGGAGCAGTACTTC.

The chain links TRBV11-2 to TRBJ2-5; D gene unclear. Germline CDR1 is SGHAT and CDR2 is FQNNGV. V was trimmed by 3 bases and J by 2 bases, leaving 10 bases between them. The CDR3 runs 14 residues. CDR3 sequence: CASSFHREQETQYF. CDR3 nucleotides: TGTGCCAGCAGCTTCCACAGAGAACAAGAGACCCAGTACTTC.

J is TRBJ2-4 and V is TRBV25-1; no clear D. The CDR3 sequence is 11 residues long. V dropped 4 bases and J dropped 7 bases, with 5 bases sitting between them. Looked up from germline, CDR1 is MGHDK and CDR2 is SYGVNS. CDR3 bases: TGTGCCAGCAGTGTGCGGAACATTCAGTACTTC. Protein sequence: CASSVRNIQYF.

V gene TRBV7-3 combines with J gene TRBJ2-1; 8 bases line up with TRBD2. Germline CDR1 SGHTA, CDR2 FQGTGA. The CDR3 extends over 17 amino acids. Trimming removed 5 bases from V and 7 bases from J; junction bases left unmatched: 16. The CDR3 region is CASSPRLSGGTKNEQFF. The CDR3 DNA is TGTGCCAGCAGCCCCCGACTAAGCGGGGGAACTAAGAATGAGCAGTTCTTC.

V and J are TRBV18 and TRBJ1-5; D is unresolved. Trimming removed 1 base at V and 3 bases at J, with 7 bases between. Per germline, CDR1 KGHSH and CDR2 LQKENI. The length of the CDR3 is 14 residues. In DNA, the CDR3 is TGTGCCAGCTCACCACTCAGAAACAATCAGCCCCAGCATTTT. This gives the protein CASSPLRNNQPQHF.

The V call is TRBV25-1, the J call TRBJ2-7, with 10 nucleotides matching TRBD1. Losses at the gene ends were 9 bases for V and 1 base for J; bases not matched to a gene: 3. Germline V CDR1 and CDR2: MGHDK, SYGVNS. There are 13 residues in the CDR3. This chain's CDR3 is CASRGQGSYEQYF. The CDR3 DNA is TGTGCCAGTAGGGGACAGGGGTCCTACGAGCAGTACTTC.

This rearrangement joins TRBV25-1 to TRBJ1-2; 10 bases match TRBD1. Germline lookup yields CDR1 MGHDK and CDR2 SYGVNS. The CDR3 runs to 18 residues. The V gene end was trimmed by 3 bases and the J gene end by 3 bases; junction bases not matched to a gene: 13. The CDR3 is CASSESDRGRFHYYGYTF. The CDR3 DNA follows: TGTGCCAGCAGTGAGTCCGACAGGGGGCGATTTCATTACTATGGCTACACCTTC.

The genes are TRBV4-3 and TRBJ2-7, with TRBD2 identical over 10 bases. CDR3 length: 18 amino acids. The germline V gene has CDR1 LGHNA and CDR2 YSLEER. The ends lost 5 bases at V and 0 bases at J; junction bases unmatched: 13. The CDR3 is CASSSYRTSGASSYEQYF. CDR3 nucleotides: TGCGCCAGCAGCTCCTATAGGACTAGCGGAGCGAGCTCCTACGAGCAGTACTTC.